The entry that follows covers one TCR beta chain sequence. Its antigen is as yet unknown. Donors comprised healthy HIV-negative adults lacking recent acute infections or vaccinations. The data were taken from a study of shared clonotypes between healthy human individuals. The study's findings and limits: Sampling involved blood alone; tissue repertoires likely differ.

TCRdb's copy holds only in-frame clones and misses some; the assay was immunoSEQ multiplex PCR. The sample contains nearly 750,000 clones, 72% of which appear only once. Germline V gene data show CDR1 as ENHRY and CDR2 as SYGVKD. The CDR3 extends over 14 amino acids. Trimming cost V 7 bases and J 2 bases; bases outside gene matches: 7. Sequencing input: memory CD4+ T cells sorted from blood. Subset defined: CD45RA-negative fraction. This receptor was identified in a woman in her thirties in good health. The chain couples TRBV10-3 to TRBJ2-7; 8 positions agree with TRBD1. The CDR3 DNA is TGTGCCATCACATCCGGGACAGGAACCTACGAGCAGTACTTC. Translation gives CAITSGTGTYEQYF.